The TCR beta chain under discussion was sequenced for a study of T cell responses to AZD1222 COVID-19 vaccine. The study's findings and limits: Unmutated variant regions are reportedly the target of nearly half of TCRs that are spike-specific. The breadth and depth of Spike-specific TCRs increased once two AZD1222 doses had been given. Spike-wide coverage was observed for vaccine-associated CD4 TCRs, with dominant responses at 160-218 and 743-854.

The J segment lost 7 bases and the V segment lost 4 bases, leaving 12 bases of the junction unmatched. Germline V gene lookup returns CDR1 SGHTA and CDR2 FQGTGA. CDR3 size: 15 residues. This table comes from immunoSEQ multiplex PCR, and its TCRdb copy is limited to in-frame clones, with some not included. This sample has around 130,000 clones, with 88% found just once. Details on this clone: Its antigen is unidentified.

Material: peripheral blood, obtained on day 0 of MenACWY control vaccination. This sequence was found in an adult in good health. The chain is built from TRBV7-3 and TRBJ2-7, with 8 positions matching TRBD2. CDR3 sequence (DNA): TGTGCCAGCAGCTCCACCGGACTAGCACTGGGTGAGCAGTACTTC. Its protein is CASSSTGLALGEQYF.